In its sample, the clone carrying this T cell receptor beta chain was seen many times. What it binds is not known. Germline lookup yields CDR1 SGHDN and CDR2 FVKESK. Trimming took off 2 bases at V and 2 bases at J, with 3 bases between the two ends. The CDR3 runs 12 residues. Alongside a J-beta primer mix, a sample-barcoded 5' primer served in a second PCR lasting roughly 6 to 11 cycles. TCRdb reprocessed the 5' RACE reads with MiXCR, giving one entry per CDR3 protein. The sample records about a million distinct CDR3 sequences, roughly 50% being singletons. The sample comes from a study of blood T cells in healthy people across ages. Study-wide results and limits: Donors of long life had a larger count of naive CD4+ cells and greater diversity than aged donors. Across the age range, TCR beta diversity per million T cells fell in a roughly linear way.

This rearrangement joins TRBV14 to TRBJ2-5; D is unclear. The sample taken for sequencing was blood. The source is an older woman in good health. The chain's CDR3 is CASSQLQETQYF. The DNA for the CDR3 is TGTGCCAGCAGCCAACTTCAAGAGACCCAGTACTTC.